Following are 28 T cell receptor beta chains from one sample sequenced in a study of T cell repertoires in cytomegalovirus infection. These receptors have no identified antigens. MiXCR, run by TCRdb on the reads, gives a single entry per CDR3 protein. The sample contains around 770,000 distinct CDR3 sequences, approximately 32% of which appear only once. The input for sequencing was cultured CD8+ T cells from PBMCs, taken from culture after CMV antigen stimulation. These receptors originate from a human donor in good health (CMV status not recorded). Some clones in this sample may be carry-over from other donors' samples.

The chain joins TRBV5-6 to TRBJ1-4, with D possibly being TRBD1 (5 bases). The germline V gene encodes CDR1 SGHDT and CDR2 YYEEEE. Trimming cost V 2 bases and J 2 bases, with 16 bases left between them. This CDR3 region has 17 residues. The CDR3 bases are TGTGCCAGCAGCTTAACAGGCGCCAGTCTTACTAATGAAAAACTGTTTTTT. It yields the protein CASSLTGASLTNEKLFF.

This clonotype was observed a few times. The CDR3 here is CASSEAQNGYTF. CDR3 DNA: TGTGCCAGCAGTGAAGCCCAAAACGGCTACACCTTC. The chain has TRBV6-1 and TRBJ1-2; D uncertain. CDR1 MNHNS and CDR2 SASEGT come from the germline V gene. The germline V and J ends were trimmed by 0 bases and 8 bases, with 7 bases remaining between them. The CDR3 contains 12 residues.

In this sample, this clonotype turned up a few times. The chain links TRBV10-2 to TRBJ2-7; the D is unclear. The germline CDR1 and CDR2 sequences are WSHSY and SAAADI. Trimming took off 4 bases at V and 2 bases at J, with 12 bases between the two ends. CDR3 length equals 14 residues. CDR3 sequence: CASSGPQGAYEQYF. CDR3 nucleotide sequence: TGCGCCAGCAGTGGGCCCCAAGGCGCCTACGAGCAGTACTTC.

The chain couples TRBV12-3 or TRBV12-4 to TRBJ1-4; the D gene is possibly TRBD1 (6 bases). With 5 bases removed from V and 8 bases from J, the gap between germline ends came to 18 bases. The CDR3 covers 15 residues. CDR3 in amino acids: CASSQRTDQREKLFF. In nucleotides, the CDR3 is TGTGCCAGCAGTCAAAGGACAGACCAAAGAGAAAAACTGTTTTTT.

This clonotype was seen more than once but under ten times. This chain uses TRBV15 with TRBJ1-5; possibly TRBD1 for D (6 bases). The germline gives CDR1 LNHNV, CDR2 YYDKDF (reference sequence). This CDR3 is 13 amino acids long. The ends were cut back, 4 bases at V and 6 bases at J, with 10 bases in the middle. This chain's CDR3 is CATSTGVTQPQHF. The CDR3, as DNA: TGTGCCACCAGCACAGGGGTTACTCAGCCCCAGCATTTT.

As DNA, the CDR3 is TGTGCCAGCAGCTCAGACCAGGGTGAATACGAGCAGTACTTC. It specifies CASSSDQGEYEQYF. The chain carries TRBV5-4 and TRBJ2-7; tentative D call: TRBD1 (5 bases). This CDR3 spans 14 amino acids. Germline values: CDR1 SGHNT, CDR2 YYREEE (reference sequence). V gave up 3 bases and J gave up 4 bases, with 14 bases separating them. Variable domain in full (rest from reference TRBV5-4 and TRBJ2-7): ETGVTQSPTHLIKTRGQQVTLRCSSQSGHNTVSWYQQALGQGPQFIFQYYREEENGRGNFPPRFSGLQFPNYSSELNVNALELDDSALYLCASSSDQGEYEQYFGPGTRLTVT.

This clonotype showed up just a few times. The rearrangement links TRBV12-3 or TRBV12-4 to TRBJ1-5, with D uncertain. The CDR3 totals 16 residues. Trimming left V 1 base short and J 0 bases short, with 10 bases between. CDR3 nucleotide sequence: TGTGCCAGCAGTTTAGGTGGAAAATATAGCAATCAGCCCCAGCATTTT. This codes for CASSLGGKYSNQPQHF.

The V and J genes are TRBV10-1 and TRBJ2-1, with 7 nucleotides matching TRBD2. Germline CDR1 and CDR2: WNHNN and SYGVQD (reference sequence). J lost 6 bases, V lost 2 bases, and 4 bases had no gene match. This CDR3 has 14 residues. CDR3 DNA: TGCGCCAGCAGTGAGGGACTAGGAGTCAATGAGCAGTTCTTC. Its protein is CASSEGLGVNEQFF.

J is TRBJ1-1 and V is TRBV25-1, with 10 nucleotides matching TRBD1. The germline CDR1 and CDR2 sequences are MGHDK and SYGVNS. The CDR3 runs to 14 residues. The trim removed 8 bases at V and 4 bases at J, leaving 7 bases unmatched. The CDR3 DNA reads as TGTGCCAGCGCGACAGGGGGCTTAGGCACTGAAGCTTTCTTT. It codes for CASATGGLGTEAFF.

This chain links TRBV13 with TRBJ2-1; D possibly corresponds to TRBD2 (5 bases). The germline V gene has CDR1 PRHDT and CDR2 FYEKMQ (reference sequence). The CDR3 loop spans 13 amino acids. V lost 5 bases and J 8 bases, leaving 13 bases between the germline ends. Here the CDR3 reads CASSDGDLHEQFF. The CDR3 coding sequence is TGTGCCAGCAGCGACGGGGATCTCCATGAGCAGTTCTTC.

This clonotype has a handful of counts. The rearrangement uses TRBV13 and TRBJ1-5; perhaps TRBD1 as D (6 bases). Trimming stripped 5 bases from V and 7 bases from J, with 18 bases between. The CDR3 covers 15 residues. CDR1 and CDR2 from the germline V gene are PRHDT and FYEKMQ (reference sequence). CDR3 bases: TGTGCCAGCAGCCGAACAGGGTTTCGGGGGCAGCCCCAGCATTTT. This gives the protein CASSRTGFRGQPQHF.

This clonotype was seen only once. CDR3 nucleotide sequence: TGCGCCAGCAGCCAAGAAGGCGGGGGGGCGACCAAAAACATTCAGTACTTC. Residues: CASSQEGGGATKNIQYF. The chain is built from TRBV4-1 and TRBJ2-4, with TRBD2 identical over 9 bases. Per germline, CDR1 MGHRA and CDR2 YSYEKL. The CDR3 length is 17 residues. V lost 0 bases, J lost 2 bases, and 5 bases stayed unmatched.

This chain links TRBV12-3 or TRBV12-4 with TRBJ1-5; a weak D match, TRBD1 (6 bases). V was clipped by 6 bases and J by 9 bases, with 12 bases between them. CDR3 size: 12 residues. The CDR3 spells CASRSTGRPQHF. The CDR3 DNA is TGTGCCAGCAGGAGCACAGGGCGGCCCCAGCATTTT.

The CDR3 coding sequence is TGTGCCAGCAGCTATAGCGTACTAGCGGGGGGGCCTGGCACAGATACGCAGTATTTT. Its translation: CASSYSVLAGGPGTDTQYF. The chain couples TRBV7-6 to TRBJ2-3; 13 bases are shared with TRBD2. The CDR3 runs 19 residues. Per germline, CDR1 SGHVS and CDR2 FNYEAQ. With V trimmed by 4 bases and J by 1 base, 11 bases remained unmatched.

The rearrangement joins TRBV25-1 to TRBJ2-3; D is uncertain. Germline CDR1 reads MGHDK; CDR2 reads SYGVNS. The CDR3 has 14 amino acids. Trimming cost V 11 bases and J 0 bases, with 15 bases left between them. CDR3 amino acids: CAVARAASTDTQYF. Here the CDR3 DNA reads TGTGCCGTCGCTCGGGCAGCTAGCACAGATACGCAGTATTTT.

This clonotype occurred a few times. This chain connects TRBV10-3 to TRBJ2-3, with TRBD2 identical over 9 bases. The CDR3 has 14 amino acids. CDR1 and CDR2 (germline): ENHRY, SYGVKD. V trimming: 5 bases; J trimming: 2 bases; junction bases outside the gene matches: 2. Here the CDR3 reads CAISSGGNTDTQYF. CDR3 bases: TGTGCCATCAGTAGCGGGGGGAACACAGATACGCAGTATTTT.

This clonotype turned up a few times. DNA of the CDR3: TGCAGTGCTAGAAAGGACAGGGTGGTTCAGCCCCAGCATTTT. Amino acid sequence: CSARKDRVVQPQHF. J is TRBJ1-5 and V is TRBV20-1, with 8 bases that match TRBD1. The CDR3 is 14 amino acids. J was trimmed by 6 bases and V by 2 bases; bases with no gene match: 6. CDR1 is DFQATT and CDR2 is SNEGSKA in the germline V gene (reference sequence).

CDR3 protein: CASSPRDRREETQYF. DNA of the CDR3: TGTGCCAGCAGCCCTCGGGACAGGCGAGAAGAGACCCAGTACTTC. This sequence joins TRBV14 and TRBJ2-5, with 8 positions matching TRBD1. The CDR3 contains 15 residues. Germline V gene sequence: CDR1 SGHDN, CDR2 FVKESK. V trimming: 4 bases; J trimming: 3 bases; junction bases outside the gene matches: 7. Based on the CDR3 plus reference TRBV14 and TRBJ2-5, the full variable domain is EAGVTQFPSHSVIEKGQTVTLRCDPISGHDNLYWYRRVMGKEIKFLLHFVKESKQDESGMPNNRFLAERTGGTYSTLKVQPAELEDSGVYFCASSPRDRREETQYFGPGTRLLVL.

This clonotype was found once. V is TRBV7-3 and J is TRBJ2-1; 9 bases match TRBD2. Germline V gene sequence: CDR1 SGHTA, CDR2 FQGTGA. The CDR3 consists of 15 residues. The J segment lost 9 bases and the V segment lost 1 base, leaving 7 bases of the junction unmatched. CDR3 in DNA: TGTGCCAGCAGCTTAATCGGCGGGGGGGCAATTGAGCAGTTCTTC. This gives the protein CASSLIGGGAIEQFF.

In its sample, this clonotype was seen a few times. This chain uses TRBV7-9 with TRBJ2-1; 7 bases map to TRBD2. Germline V gene lookup returns CDR1 SEHNR and CDR2 FQNEAQ (reference sequence). CDR3 length: 15 amino acids. The V segment lost 2 bases and the J segment 5 bases; nucleotides outside the gene matches: 6. CDR3 amino acids: CASSLKKRGNNEQFF. The CDR3 DNA reads as TGTGCCAGCAGCTTAAAAAAGCGGGGAAACAATGAGCAGTTCTTC. Full variable domain (remainder filled in from reference TRBV7-9 and TRBJ2-1): DTGVSQNPRHKITKRGQNVTFRCDPISEHNRLYWYRQTLGQGPEFLTYFQNEAQLEKSRLLSDRFSAERPKGSFSTLEIQRTEQGDSAMYLCASSLKKRGNNEQFFGPGTRLTVL.

In regard to this clonotype: At one end, the junction sequence differs from germline, possibly due to a read error. V gene TRBV7-7 combines with J gene TRBJ2-7, with TRBD1 matching 9 bases. The CDR3 spans 13 residues. Germline-derived CDR1 and CDR2 are SSHAT and FNYEAQ (reference sequence). The CDR3 here is CASSRTGAREQYF. The DNA of the CDR3 is TGTGCTAGCAGCCGGACAGGGGCGCGTGAGCAGTACTTC.

V gene TRBV12-3 or TRBV12-4 combines with J gene TRBJ2-3; TRBD2 agrees at 7 bases. The CDR3 extends over 15 amino acids. Trimming took 3 bases from V and 2 from J; bases not matched to a gene: 5. This chain's CDR3 is CASSLEAGFTDTQYF. CDR3 in DNA: TGTGCCAGCAGTTTGGAAGCGGGATTCACAGATACGCAGTATTTT.

This clonotype was detected only a few times. This chain uses TRBV7-9 with TRBJ1-1, with D possibly being TRBD1 (6 bases). This CDR3 spans 15 amino acids. Trimming left V 4 bases short and J 0 bases short, with 12 bases between. Germline V CDR1 and CDR2: SEHNR, FQNEAQ (reference sequence). The DNA of the CDR3 is TGTGCCAGCAGCTATGAGGGGGGGATGAACACTGAAGCTTTCTTT. Translating gives CASSYEGGMNTEAFF.

This clonotype was seen a handful of times. The gene calls are TRBV6-5 and TRBJ2-2; 8 nucleotides line up with TRBD1. The CDR3 runs to 16 residues. From germline, CDR1 is MNHEY and CDR2 SVGAGI. After removal of 2 bases from V and 7 bases from J, the junction contained 9 bases not matched to a gene. The CDR3 protein is CASSYPGQGSIGELFF. CDR3 coding DNA: TGTGCCAGCAGTTACCCCGGACAGGGATCGATCGGGGAGCTGTTTTTT.

This clonotype was counted between two and nine times. The rearrangement links TRBV25-1 to TRBJ2-5; a possible D gene is TRBD2 (6 bases). V gave up 2 bases and J gave up 7 bases, with 11 bases separating them. The CDR3 contains 13 residues. The germline V gene has CDR1 MGHDK and CDR2 SYGVNS. Here the CDR3 reads CASSENGGWTQYF. The CDR3 nucleotides read TGTGCCAGCAGTGAAAATGGGGGGTGGACCCAGTACTTC. The full variable domain, completed using reference TRBV25-1 and TRBJ2-5, is EADIYQTPRYLVIGTGKKITLECSQTMGHDKMYWYQQDPGMELHLIHYSYGVNSTEKGDLSSESTVSRIRTEHFPLTLESARPSHTSQYLCASSENGGWTQYFGPGTRLLVL.

This clonotype was counted a few times. The chain recombines TRBV6-5 with TRBJ1-6; D gene ambiguous. CDR1 is MNHEY, CDR2 SVGAGI, per germline. CDR3 length: 15 residues. The germline V and J ends were trimmed by 0 bases and 8 bases, with 11 bases remaining between them. The chain's CDR3 is CASSYSKPTDSPLHF. The CDR3 DNA reads as TGTGCCAGCAGTTACTCGAAGCCGACGGATTCACCCCTCCACTTT.

This clonotype was observed a few times. The V and J genes are TRBV7-2 and TRBJ2-7; tentatively, D is TRBD1 or TRBD2 (5 bases each). Germline CDR1 and CDR2: SGHTA and FQGNSA. The V gene lost 6 bases and the J gene lost 2 bases, with 14 bases spanning the gap. The CDR3 is 14 residues long. In DNA, the CDR3 is TGTGCCAGCAGTCCATCCGGGACGACCTACGAGCAGTACGTC. This translates into CASSPSGTTYEQYV.

A few counts support this clonotype. The chain couples TRBV6-5 to TRBJ2-3; the D is unclear. The V end was cut by 1 base, the J end by 0 bases, with 14 bases between. Germline assignment: CDR1 MNHEY and CDR2 SVGAGI. This CDR3 is built from 17 residues. CDR3 region: CASSYYLPYTSTDTQYF. The CDR3 DNA follows: TGTGCCAGCAGTTACTACCTACCATACACTAGCACAGATACGCAGTATTTT.